A single sample gave rise to the 16 T cell receptor beta chains below, sequenced in a study of blood T cells in healthy people across ages. A sample-barcoded 5' primer and a J-beta primer mix were used in a second PCR of about 7 to 12 cycles. TCRdb re-called the 5' RACE reads through MiXCR, storing one row per CDR3 protein. The table includes over 550,000 distinct CDR3 sequences, 25% to 35% detected once. Sample: blood. These receptors were taken from a woman of 80 years or more in good health.

This clonotype was recorded a few times. An end of the junction does not agree with germline; a read error may underlie this. The chain links TRBV5-1 to TRBJ1-6, with no clear D. The germline CDR1 and CDR2 sequences are SGHRS and YFSETQ. This CDR3 region has 13 residues. The DNA of the CDR3 is TGCGCCAGCAGCGATTCCTCGACATCACCCCCCCACTTT. This translates into CASSDSSTSPPHF.

Details on this clonotype: Since a much larger clone is just one base distant, this may be a read error. The rearrangement links TRBV7-3 to TRBJ2-5, with a weak D call TRBD1 (6 bases). The tail of the sequence fits TRBJ2-7 better, so the J call may be wrong. CDR3 length: 14 amino acids. CDR1 is SGHTA, CDR2 FQGTGA, per germline. The CDR3 DNA reads as TGTGCCAGCAGCGATACAGGGATGGGTGGCGAGCAGTACTTC. Translation gives CASSDTGMGGEQYF.

V gene TRBV20-1 combines with J gene TRBJ1-1; D gene unclear. This CDR3 is built from 15 residues. The V end was cut by 3 bases, the J end by 2 bases, with 16 bases between. Germline V gene sequence: CDR1 DFQATT, CDR2 SNEGSKA (reference sequence). The CDR3, as DNA: TGCAGTGCTAGTGAATTTAGTTCCGTTAACACTGAAGCTTTCTTT. Protein product: CSASEFSSVNTEAFF.

The table lists this clonotype with many counts. This chain joins TRBV5-5 and TRBJ2-1, with 9 bases lining up with TRBD2. In germline, CDR1 is SGHKS, CDR2 YYEKEE (reference sequence). With 0 bases clipped from V and 5 bases from J, the junction kept 6 bases outside the gene matches. CDR3 length equals 16 residues. CDR3 sequence: CASSLVRGGQNNEQFF. CDR3 in DNA: TGTGCCAGCAGCTTGGTGCGGGGGGGGCAAAACAATGAGCAGTTCTTC.

This clonotype has a handful of counts. The rearrangement joins TRBV2 to TRBJ2-1; the D gene could be TRBD1 or TRBD2 (7 bases each). The germline V gene encodes CDR1 SNHLY and CDR2 FYNNEI. The CDR3 contains 15 residues. Trimming stripped 6 bases from V and 3 bases from J, with 15 bases between. CDR3 loop: CASRTDREGYNEQFF. The CDR3 nucleotides read TGTGCCAGCAGAACCGACAGGGAGGGCTACAATGAGCAGTTCTTC.

This clonotype was found many times. This chain joins TRBV3-1 and TRBJ2-5; TRBD2 agrees at 7 bases. CDR3 length: 15 residues. The ends lost 0 bases at V and 4 bases at J; junction bases unmatched: 5. Germline V gives CDR1 LGHDT, CDR2 YNNKEL (reference sequence). CDR3 in amino acids: CASSQEVPGGETQYF. The DNA for the CDR3 is TGTGCCAGCAGCCAAGAAGTTCCGGGGGGAGAGACCCAGTACTTC.

Points on this clonotype: A much larger clonotype is one base distant, so this may be a read error. This chain joins TRBV7-2 and TRBJ1-1; D may be TRBD1 (5 bases). Germline V gene data show CDR1 as SGHTA and CDR2 as FQGNSA. The CDR3 sequence is 14 residues long. V was clipped by 3 bases and J by 4 bases, with 12 bases between them. CDR3 protein: CASSLGDVCTEAFF. The CDR3 region has the DNA TGTGCCAGCAGCTTGGGGGACGTATGCACTGAAGCTTTCTTT.

This clonotype was detected many times. V usage is TRBV7-9 and J usage is TRBJ1-5, with D unclear. Trimming took off 3 bases at V and 7 bases at J, with 7 bases between the two ends. This CDR3 has 12 amino acids. Germline CDR1 reads SEHNR; CDR2 reads FQNEAQ (reference sequence). DNA of the CDR3: TGTGCCAGCAGCTTTCTTGGGCAGCCCCAGCATTTT. This sequence encodes CASSFLGQPQHF.

As regards this clonotype: The junction does not match germline at one end; this may be a read error. V and J are TRBV28 and TRBJ2-6, with D possibly being TRBD1 (5 bases). The CDR3 spans 16 residues. CDR1 is MDHEN and CDR2 is SYDVKM in the germline V gene. The CDR3 DNA reads as TGTGCCAGCAGTTTACAGACAGTTCATGGGGCCAACGTCCGGACTTTC. Protein sequence: CASSLQTVHGANVRTF.

V usage is TRBV28 and J usage is TRBJ1-5; D is undetermined. The CDR3 contains 15 residues. Germline V CDR1 and CDR2: MDHEN, SYDVKM. Trimming cost V 3 bases and J 4 bases, with 13 bases left between them. CDR3 region: CASSFSQWRNQPQHF. As DNA, the CDR3 is TGTGCCAGCAGTTTTTCCCAGTGGCGTAATCAGCCCCAGCATTTT. Looking up the rest from reference TRBV28 and TRBJ1-5 gives the full variable domain: DVKVTQSSRYLVKRTGEKVFLECVQDMDHENMFWYRQDPGLGLRLIYFSYDVKMKEKGDIPEGYSVSREKKERFSLILESASTNQTSMYLCASSFSQWRNQPQHFGDGTRLSIL.

Concerning this clonotype itself: One base away lies a much larger clone, so this may be a sequencing read error. The V and J genes are TRBV9 and TRBJ2-5; TRBD2 is a possible D gene (7 bases). This CDR3 has 12 residues. The V end lost 0 bases, the J end lost 11 bases, and 11 bases lay between the germline ends. Germline CDR1 SGDLS, CDR2 YYNGEE. The CDR3 loop is CASSVEGGEQYF. The DNA of the CDR3 is TGTGCCAGCAGCGTAGAGGGGGGGGAGCAGTACTTC. Using reference TRBV9 and TRBJ2-5 for the parts outside the CDR3, the full variable domain is DSGVTQTPKHLITATGQRVTLRCSPRSGDLSVYWYQQSLDQGLQFLIQYYNGEERAKGNILERFSAQQFPDLHSELNLSSLELGDSALYFCASSVEGGEQYFGPGTRLLVL.

There are many counts of this clonotype. The V call is TRBV3-1, the J call TRBJ2-3; D gene uncertain. Germline CDR1 reads LGHDT; CDR2 reads YNNKEL (reference sequence). Trimming took 4 bases from V and 5 from J, leaving 13 bases between them. The CDR3 length is 14 residues. The CDR3 loop reads CASSRQNQRDTQYF. DNA for the CDR3: TGTGCCAGCAGCCGCCAAAACCAAAGAGATACGCAGTATTTT.

This clonotype occurred many times. The chain links TRBV6-2 or TRBV6-3 to TRBJ1-2; 7 bases are shared with TRBD1. V shed 1 base and J 1 base; nucleotides not matched to a gene: 0. This CDR3 comprises 14 residues. Germline V CDR1 and CDR2: MNHEY, SVGEGT. The CDR3 bases are TGTGCCAGCAGTTACTGGACAGGTAACTATGGCTACACCTTC. Translating gives CASSYWTGNYGYTF.

The chain has TRBV7-2 and TRBJ2-5; 7 nucleotides line up with TRBD1. The DNA end is a closer match to TRBJ2-7, so the J assignment may be wrong. The CDR3 is made up of 15 amino acids. CDR1 SGHTA and CDR2 FQGNSA come from the germline V gene. Here the CDR3 reads CASNPTGTVPYEQYF. DNA for the CDR3: TGTGCCAGCAACCCGACTGGGACAGTCCCCTACGAGCAGTACTTC.

In its sample, this clonotype was seen many times. V and J are TRBV27 and TRBJ2-7; 12 bases are a match to TRBD1. The CDR3 totals 18 residues. Trimming at V came to 7 bases and at J to 0 bases, leaving 13 bases not matched to a gene. Germline V gives CDR1 MNHEY, CDR2 SMNVEV (reference sequence). DNA of the CDR3: TGTGCCAGCACCTACCAAGGGACAGGGGGCGGGAGCTCCTACGAGCAGTACTTC. This sequence encodes CASTYQGTGGGSSYEQYF.

Remarks on this clonotype: A clone one base away is much larger, so this may be a read error. V is TRBV5-6 and J is TRBJ1-2; TRBD1 matches at 8 bases. Germline V gene lookup returns CDR1 SGHDT and CDR2 YYEEEE. The CDR3 contains 17 residues. CDR3 in DNA: TGTGCCAGCAGCTTGGCCATGGCAGGGGGCCCTAACTATGGCTGCACCTTC. This translates into CASSLAMAGGPNYGCTF. Full variable domain (rest looked up from reference TRBV5-6 and TRBJ1-2): DAGVTQSPTHLIKTRGQQVTLRCSPKSGHDTVSWYQQALGQGPQFIFQYYEEEERQRGNFPDRFSGHQFPNYSSELNVNALLLGDSALYLCASSLAMAGGPNYGCTFGSGTRLTVV.